The 26 T cell receptor beta chains in this list originate from one sample, sequenced in a study of cytomegalovirus exposure and HLA in healthy donors. In the PCR, 60 Vbeta and 13 Jbeta primers were used. Data came from immunoSEQ multiplex PCR; TCRdb stores just in-frame clones and leaves some out. The sample comprises more than 80,000 clones, around 85% of which are singletons, and 3% to 4% rests with the top ten. The source material was PBMCs. The receptors derive from a man aged 55 to 70 in good health and CMV-seronegative.

The chain recombines TRBV18 with TRBJ1-4; 9 bases map to TRBD1. Germline V gene lookup returns CDR1 KGHSH and CDR2 LQKENI. The CDR3 spans 14 residues. V trimming: 6 bases; J trimming: 8 bases; junction bases outside the gene matches: 7. The chain's CDR3 is CASSQDRGFEKLFF. The CDR3 DNA is TGTGCCAGCTCCCAGGACAGGGGTTTCGAAAAACTGTTTTTT.

This clone has a single count. The chain couples TRBV5-5 to TRBJ1-4; 7 bases agree with TRBD1. V trimming: 0 bases; J trimming: 4 bases; junction bases outside the gene matches: 6. This CDR3 spans 16 amino acids. Germline CDR1 and CDR2: SGHKS and YYEKEE (reference sequence). The DNA of the CDR3 is TGTGCCAGCAGCTTGGGCCTGACAGGGAATAATGAAAAACTGTTTTTT. As protein: CASSLGLTGNNEKLFF.

This chain links TRBV27 with TRBJ2-1, with D perhaps TRBD2 (7 bases). This CDR3 has 16 amino acids. V shed 1 base and J shed 7 bases, with 17 bases lying between them. Germline CDR1 is MNHEY and CDR2 is SMNVEV (reference sequence). The CDR3 sequence: CASSLLGGVAGNEQFF. Written as DNA, the CDR3 is TGTGCCAGCAGTTTATTAGGGGGGGTCGCGGGTAATGAGCAGTTCTTC.

The chain is built from TRBV6-5 and TRBJ1-4; D might be TRBD1 (5 bases). The CDR3 has 15 residues. V was trimmed by 0 bases and J by 4 bases, leaving 9 bases between them. Germline lookup yields CDR1 MNHEY and CDR2 SVGAGI. The DNA for the CDR3 is TGTGCCAGCAGTTACTCGACAGTGCTTAATGAAAAACTGTTTTTT. It yields the protein CASSYSTVLNEKLFF.

V usage is TRBV28 and J usage is TRBJ2-5; D is unclear. Germline assignment: CDR1 MDHEN and CDR2 SYDVKM. This CDR3 has 14 residues. Trimming left V 3 bases short and J 4 bases short, with 12 bases between. DNA of the CDR3: TGTGCCAGCAGTTTCGAGTGGTCTCGAGAGACCCAGTACTTC. This sequence encodes CASSFEWSRETQYF.

V and J are TRBV7-8 and TRBJ1-2; perhaps TRBD1 as D (5 bases). Per the germline V gene, CDR1 is SGHVS and CDR2 is FQNEAQ. Trimming stripped 5 bases from V and 5 bases from J, with 18 bases between. The CDR3 sequence is 15 residues long. CDR3 residues: CASSPGPGLRYGYTF. DNA for the CDR3: TGTGCCAGCAGCCCCGGACCGGGACTGAGGTATGGCTACACCTTC.

The J gene is TRBJ1-5, the V gene TRBV28; D is undetermined. V lost 3 bases, J lost 4 bases, and 13 bases lay in between. The CDR3 loop spans 15 amino acids. CDR1 is MDHEN and CDR2 is SYDVKM in the germline V gene. CDR3 protein: CASSFGGQKNQPQHF. The CDR3 region has the DNA TGTGCCAGCAGTTTCGGTGGGCAGAAGAATCAGCCCCAGCATTTT.

The chain couples TRBV5-1 to TRBJ2-3, with TRBD2 matching 10 bases. The CDR3 has 14 residues. The V gene end was trimmed by 1 base and the J gene end by 4 bases; junction bases not matched to a gene: 0. Germline assignment: CDR1 SGHRS and CDR2 YFSETQ. The CDR3 DNA sequence: TGCGCCAGCAGCTTGACTAGCGGGGCAGATACGCAGTATTTT. Protein: CASSLTSGADTQYF.

The rearrangement uses TRBV7-9 and TRBJ2-1; D is possibly TRBD2 (5 bases). Trimming removed 5 bases from V and 6 bases from J, with 17 bases in between. Looked up from germline, CDR1 is SEHNR and CDR2 is FQNEAQ (reference sequence). This CDR3 spans 15 amino acids. The chain's CDR3 is CASSPRGWPGNEQFF. The CDR3 DNA sequence: TGTGCCAGCAGCCCGCGAGGGTGGCCGGGCAATGAGCAGTTCTTC.

The V call is TRBV7-9, the J call TRBJ2-1; no clear D. Germline V gives CDR1 SEHNR, CDR2 FQNEAQ (reference sequence). The CDR3 is 13 amino acids. Trimming took off 2 bases at V and 6 bases at J, with 8 bases between the two ends. The CDR3 loop is CASSLKNSNEQFF. The CDR3 coding sequence is TGTGCCAGCAGCTTAAAGAACAGCAATGAGCAGTTCTTC.

The V and J genes are TRBV18 and TRBJ1-1; 9 positions agree with TRBD1. The trim removed 4 bases at V and 3 bases at J, leaving 6 bases unmatched. This CDR3 is 15 amino acids long. CDR1 and CDR2 (germline): KGHSH, LQKENI. The chain's CDR3 is CASSLTGGPDTEAFF. The CDR3 DNA is TGTGCCAGCTCACTTACAGGGGGCCCGGACACTGAAGCTTTCTTT.

The rearrangement uses TRBV4-3 and TRBJ1-5; D gene unclear. Germline V gives CDR1 LGHNA, CDR2 YSLEER. Trimming shortened V by 0 bases and J by 5 bases, and 11 bases separated the two germline ends. CDR3 length: 15 residues. The CDR3 sequence: CASSQDWAGHQPQHF. As DNA, the CDR3 is TGCGCCAGCAGCCAAGATTGGGCAGGTCATCAGCCCCAGCATTTT.

This sequence joins TRBV6-5 and TRBJ2-5, with a weak D call TRBD2 (5 bases). The end of the DNA is better explained by TRBJ2-7, so the J call may be wrong. This CDR3 has 11 residues. Germline CDR1 is MNHEY and CDR2 is SVGAGI. The CDR3 loop is CASGNSYEQYF. In nucleotides, the CDR3 is TGTGCCTCGGGGAACTCCTACGAGCAGTACTTC.

The V gene is TRBV7-2, the J gene TRBJ2-5; D may be TRBD2 (6 bases). V lost 4 bases and J 3 bases, leaving 15 bases between the germline ends. Per the germline V gene, CDR1 is SGHTA and CDR2 is FQGNSA. The CDR3 is 15 residues long. The CDR3 nucleotides read TGTGCCAGCAGCTACGTCTTCGGCGGGAAAGAGACCCAGTACTTC. It encodes CASSYVFGGKETQYF. The whole variable domain, filled in from reference TRBV7-2 and TRBJ2-5, reads GAGVSQSPSNKVTEKGKDVELRCDPISGHTALYWYRQSLGQGLEFLIYFQGNSAPDKSGLPSDRFSAERTGGSVSTLTIQRTQQEDSAVYLCASSYVFGGKETQYFGPGTRLLVL.

The chain recombines TRBV5-1 with TRBJ2-2; 9 bases are a match to TRBD1. The CDR3 loop spans 17 amino acids. Per germline, CDR1 SGHRS and CDR2 YFSETQ. The V segment lost 4 bases and the J segment 5 bases; nucleotides outside the gene matches: 12. CDR3 region: CASSNLPGQGSTGELFF. The CDR3 DNA reads TGCGCCAGCAGCAACCTTCCGGGACAGGGTTCGACCGGGGAGCTGTTTTTT.

V is TRBV28 and J is TRBJ1-5; TRBD1 matches at 12 bases. This CDR3 is built from 14 residues. With V trimmed by 9 bases and J by 6 bases, 6 bases remained unmatched. CDR1 and CDR2 (germline): MDHEN, SYDVKM. The CDR3 spells CASWGTGGGQPQHF. CDR3 DNA: TGTGCCAGTTGGGGGACAGGGGGCGGTCAGCCCCAGCATTTT.

The chain combines TRBV6-6 with TRBJ1-5; 8 positions agree with TRBD1. V gave up 6 bases and J gave up 8 bases; unmatched junction bases: 6. From germline, CDR1 is MNHNY and CDR2 SVGAGI (reference sequence). This CDR3 contains 13 residues. This CDR3 is CASSLDRDKPQHF. The CDR3 DNA sequence: TGTGCCAGCAGCCTGGACAGGGATAAGCCCCAGCATTTT.

V is TRBV5-4 and J is TRBJ1-1; D possibly corresponds to TRBD1 (6 bases). Trimming stripped 4 bases from V and 11 bases from J, with 18 bases between. The CDR3 runs 13 residues. CDR1 is SGHNT, CDR2 YYREEE, per germline (reference sequence). The CDR3 bases are TGTGCCAGCAGCGCGTCTGAGGGGGTCCAGGCTTTCTTT. Translation gives CASSASEGVQAFF. Full variable domain (remainder filled in from reference TRBV5-4 and TRBJ1-1): ETGVTQSPTHLIKTRGQQVTLRCSSQSGHNTVSWYQQALGQGPQFIFQYYREEENGRGNFPPRFSGLQFPNYSSELNVNALELDDSALYLCASSASEGVQAFFGQGTRLTVV.

The chain carries TRBV5-5 and TRBJ1-5; a possible D gene is TRBD1 (5 bases). The germline CDR1 and CDR2 sequences are SGHKS and YYEKEE (reference sequence). The V gene lost 2 bases and the J gene lost 3 bases, with 18 bases spanning the gap. CDR3 size: 17 residues. CDR3: CASSFRVSGGDNQPQHF. In nucleotides, the CDR3 is TGTGCCAGCAGCTTCAGGGTATCGGGGGGTGACAATCAGCCCCAGCATTTT.

This chain joins TRBV4-3 and TRBJ2-3; the match to TRBD2 covers 7 bases. Unmatched junction bases numbered 10, after V lost 1 base and J lost 0 bases. The germline CDR1 and CDR2 sequences are LGHNA and YSLEER. CDR3 length: 18 residues. DNA for the CDR3: TGCGCCAGCAGCCAAGCCCTTCTGCGGGGGTCTAGCACAGATACGCAGTATTTT. Translated: CASSQALLRGSSTDTQYF.

This CDR3 reads CASMDRVGNSPLHF. The CDR3 DNA reads as TGTGCCAGCATGGACAGGGTGGGCAATTCACCCCTCCACTTT. This rearrangement joins TRBV2 to TRBJ1-6; 8 bases fit TRBD1. Germline CDR1 reads SNHLY; CDR2 reads FYNNEI. J lost 7 bases, V lost 7 bases, and 6 bases had no gene match. This CDR3 has 14 residues.

The chain has TRBV6-6 and TRBJ2-1; 8 nucleotides agree with TRBD1. CDR1 and CDR2 from the germline V gene are MNHNY and SVGAGI (reference sequence). The J segment lost 7 bases and the V segment lost 6 bases, leaving 5 bases of the junction unmatched. This CDR3 has 13 amino acids. This chain's CDR3 is CASRSGGGNEQFF. The CDR3 bases are TGTGCCAGCAGGTCAGGGGGCGGGAATGAGCAGTTCTTC.

This chain uses TRBV5-1 with TRBJ2-2, with a possible D match to TRBD1 (6 bases). Germline V lookup: CDR1 SGHRS, CDR2 YFSETQ. Trimming cost V 0 bases and J 4 bases, with 10 bases left between them. The CDR3 length is 15 residues. The CDR3 nucleotides read TGCGCCAGCAGCTTGGGAGGACAGATCACCGGGGAGCTGTTTTTT. Protein product: CASSLGGQITGELFF.

The V and J genes are TRBV5-6 and TRBJ2-7, with D hard to call. Trimming removed 4 bases at V and 0 bases at J, with 11 bases between. Germline lookup yields CDR1 SGHDT and CDR2 YYEEEE. This CDR3 comprises 14 residues. The CDR3 loop reads CASSKTGHSYEQYF. CDR3 DNA sequence: TGTGCCAGCAGCAAAACGGGTCACTCCTACGAGCAGTACTTC.

This chain joins TRBV6-1 and TRBJ2-7, with 7 bases fitting TRBD1. With 5 bases clipped from V and 0 bases from J, the junction kept 7 bases outside the gene matches. Germline V gene lookup returns CDR1 MNHNS and CDR2 SASEGT. The CDR3 runs 15 residues. The chain's CDR3 is CASSRGQTSSYEQYV. The CDR3 coding sequence is TGTGCCAGCAGTCGGGGACAGACAAGCTCCTACGAGCAGTACGTC.

CDR3 nucleotide sequence: TGTGCCAGCAGCTTACAGCTCAGTAATGAAAAACTGTTTTTT. As protein: CASSLQLSNEKLFF. The gene calls are TRBV14 and TRBJ1-4; D is ambiguous. This CDR3 is built from 14 residues. The V gene lost 5 bases and the J gene lost 4 bases, with 11 bases spanning the gap. Germline CDR1 and CDR2: SGHDN and FVKESK.